The 16 T cell receptor beta chains presented below share a single source sample, sequenced in a study of shared clonotypes between healthy human individuals. This table comes from immunoSEQ multiplex PCR, and its TCRdb copy is limited to in-frame clones, with some not included. The sample yields approximately 840,000 clones, around 96% seen once. Cells designated naive CD8 were CD45RO-negative and were positively selected for CCR7, with terminally differentiated effector memory CD45RA+ cells excluded. Sequencing was performed on naive CD8+ T cells sorted from blood. The receptor source for this set is a man under 40 in good health.

The V and J genes are TRBV14 and TRBJ2-7; D unclear. Germline-derived CDR1 and CDR2 are SGHDN and FVKESK. The CDR3 runs to 12 residues. V lost 4 bases to trimming and J lost 5 bases, with 9 bases between them. The chain's CDR3 is CASSLLTHEQYF. CDR3 DNA sequence: TGTGCCAGCAGCCTTCTTACCCACGAGCAGTACTTC.

The CDR3 DNA reads as TGCGCCAGCAGCTTGGCCAGCCCGGACAGGGGACCTTACAATGAGCAGTTCTTC. It translates to CASSLASPDRGPYNEQFF. The chain joins TRBV5-1 to TRBJ2-1; 9 bases fit TRBD1. The CDR3 has 18 residues. Germline CDR1 and CDR2: SGHRS and YFSETQ. The V and J ends lost 0 bases and 4 bases, in that order; junction bases with no gene match: 11.

This sequence joins TRBV5-8 and TRBJ1-5; no definite D call. This CDR3 comprises 14 residues. Germline values: CDR1 SGHTS, CDR2 YDEGEE. V lost 4 bases and J lost 7, with 15 bases in between. The CDR3 is CASSQINEVQPQHF. The CDR3 coding sequence is TGTGCCAGCAGCCAAATTAACGAGGTCCAGCCCCAGCATTTT. Based on the CDR3 plus reference TRBV5-8 and TRBJ1-5, the full variable domain is EAGVTQSPTHLIKTRGQQATLRCSPISGHTSVYWYQQALGLGLQFLLWYDEGEERNRGNFPPRFSGRQFPNYSSELNVNALELEDSALYLCASSQINEVQPQHFGDGTRLSIL.

The chain employs TRBV6-5 and TRBJ2-7, with 10 bases fitting TRBD2. CDR3 size: 14 residues. The V gene's germline CDR1 is MNHEY and CDR2 SVGAGI. V lost 8 bases to trimming and J lost 5 bases; unmatched junction nucleotides: 9. The CDR3, as DNA: TGTGCCAGCGCCTCGCTAGCGGGAGTCCACGAGCAGTACTTC. This gives the protein CASASLAGVHEQYF.

This chain connects TRBV28 to TRBJ2-7, with a possible D match to TRBD2 (5 bases). Germline lookup yields CDR1 MDHEN and CDR2 SYDVKM. This CDR3 is built from 14 residues. V gave up 6 bases and J gave up 2 bases, with 14 bases separating them. The CDR3 DNA is TGTGCCAGCAGAAGTCGGACTGGAGCCTACGAGCAGTACTTC. This encodes CASRSRTGAYEQYF.

The rearrangement joins TRBV6-5 to TRBJ2-7; D perhaps matches TRBD2 (5 bases). V was pared by 0 bases and J by 1 base, with 10 bases between. The CDR3 spans 15 residues. In germline, CDR1 is MNHEY, CDR2 SVGAGI. CDR3 sequence reads: CASSYSRRGSYEQYF. The CDR3 DNA follows: TGTGCCAGCAGTTACTCGAGAAGAGGGTCCTACGAGCAGTACTTC.

This clone was seen once. The chain links TRBV4-1 to TRBJ2-1; D ambiguous. Trimming pared 0 bases from V and 0 bases from J, leaving 18 bases between. CDR3 size: 19 residues. Germline CDR1 is MGHRA and CDR2 is YSYEKL. CDR3 coding DNA: TGCGCCAGCAGCCAAGATGGTGGCTTTAGCTGGGACTCCTACAATGAGCAGTTCTTC. It encodes CASSQDGGFSWDSYNEQFF.

For the CDR3, the DNA is TGCGCCAGCAGCCAACTTGGACACGGAAACACTGAAGCTTTCTTT. Its protein is CASSQLGHGNTEAFF. The chain is built from TRBV4-1 and TRBJ1-1; D possibly corresponds to TRBD1 (5 bases). Trimming cost V 2 bases and J 2 bases, with 12 bases left between them. Germline V lookup: CDR1 MGHRA, CDR2 YSYEKL. The CDR3 loop spans 15 amino acids.

This clone was detected only once. The rearrangement uses TRBV7-9 and TRBJ2-3, with TRBD2 identical over 7 bases. The germline CDR1 and CDR2 sequences are SEHNR and FQNEAQ (reference sequence). This CDR3 has 16 residues. The V segment lost 5 bases and the J segment 4 bases; nucleotides outside the gene matches: 12. CDR3 nucleotide sequence: TGTGCCAGCAGCCCCTCCCTTCGGGAGGAGGCAGATACGCAGTATTTT. It codes for CASSPSLREEADTQYF. The full variable domain, its missing parts supplied by reference TRBV7-9 and TRBJ2-3, is DTGVSQNPRHKITKRGQNVTFRCDPISEHNRLYWYRQTLGQGPEFLTYFQNEAQLEKSRLLSDRFSAERPKGSFSTLEIQRTEQGDSAMYLCASSPSLREEADTQYFGPGTRLTVL.

The V gene is TRBV7-9, the J gene TRBJ1-3, with TRBD1 as a possible D gene (6 bases). V lost 3 bases and J lost 0, with 15 bases in between. Germline V lookup: CDR1 SEHNR, CDR2 FQNEAQ (reference sequence). The CDR3 consists of 17 residues. In DNA form, the CDR3 reads TGTGCCAGCAGCTTTCAGACAGGCCCCTTCTCTGGAAACACCATATATTTT. Translated, it gives CASSFQTGPFSGNTIYF. Drawing the rest from reference TRBV7-9 and TRBJ1-3, the complete variable domain is DTGVSQNPRHKITKRGQNVTFRCDPISEHNRLYWYRQTLGQGPEFLTYFQNEAQLEKSRLLSDRFSAERPKGSFSTLEIQRTEQGDSAMYLCASSFQTGPFSGNTIYFGEGSWLTVV.

V is TRBV11-2 and J is TRBJ2-7, with D perhaps being TRBD1 or TRBD2 (5 bases each). The germline V gene has CDR1 SGHAT and CDR2 FQNNGV. V was cut by 5 bases and J by 7 bases, with 30 bases left in between. The CDR3 has 18 residues. The CDR3 DNA reads as TGTGCCAGCAGCCCCTCCAGTGGGGGTCCCTGGGTCGTTGTGGAGCAGTACTTC. Translating it yields CASSPSSGGPWVVVEQYF.

The genes are TRBV6-6 and TRBJ1-3; the D is unclear. Deletions cut 6 bases from V and 0 bases from J, with 9 bases between. The CDR3 covers 14 residues. Germline V gene lookup returns CDR1 MNHNY and CDR2 SVGAGI (reference sequence). The CDR3 region is CASRAGVSGNTIYF. In DNA, the CDR3 is TGTGCCAGCAGAGCCGGGGTCTCTGGAAACACCATATATTTT.

This sequence joins TRBV27 and TRBJ2-7, with D tentatively TRBD2 (5 bases). The CDR3 runs to 14 residues. Trimming cost V 6 bases and J 7 bases, with 19 bases left between them. Germline CDR1 MNHEY, CDR2 SMNVEV (reference sequence). DNA of the CDR3: TGTGCCAGCAGCCGCCTCGGGGATTTAACGGAGCAGTACTTC. This encodes CASSRLGDLTEQYF.

This sequence joins TRBV9 and TRBJ2-2, with D unclear. The CDR3 runs 11 residues. Germline V gene sequence: CDR1 SGDLS, CDR2 YYNGEE. Trimming cost V 4 bases and J 8 bases, with 6 bases left between them. CDR3 sequence reads: CASSSQGELFF. CDR3 nucleotides: TGTGCCAGCAGCTCTCAAGGGGAGCTGTTTTTT.

The DNA of the CDR3 is TGCGCCAGCAGCCAAGACAAAACTAGCGGGGTCTACAATGAGCAGTTCTTC. It yields the protein CASSQDKTSGVYNEQFF. This chain uses TRBV4-1 with TRBJ2-1; 10 bases are shared with TRBD2. The CDR3 is 17 residues long. Germline lookup yields CDR1 MGHRA and CDR2 YSYEKL. The trim removed 0 bases at V and 3 bases at J, leaving 5 bases unmatched.

The chain links TRBV6-6 to TRBJ2-1; 11 bases align to TRBD1. The CDR3 runs 14 residues. Germline CDR1 reads MNHNY; CDR2 reads SVGAGI (reference sequence). The J segment lost 6 bases and the V segment lost 6 bases, leaving 4 bases of the junction unmatched. CDR3 DNA: TGTGCCAGCAGGACCGGGACAGGGGGCAATGAGCAGTTCTTC. Protein: CASRTGTGGNEQFF.